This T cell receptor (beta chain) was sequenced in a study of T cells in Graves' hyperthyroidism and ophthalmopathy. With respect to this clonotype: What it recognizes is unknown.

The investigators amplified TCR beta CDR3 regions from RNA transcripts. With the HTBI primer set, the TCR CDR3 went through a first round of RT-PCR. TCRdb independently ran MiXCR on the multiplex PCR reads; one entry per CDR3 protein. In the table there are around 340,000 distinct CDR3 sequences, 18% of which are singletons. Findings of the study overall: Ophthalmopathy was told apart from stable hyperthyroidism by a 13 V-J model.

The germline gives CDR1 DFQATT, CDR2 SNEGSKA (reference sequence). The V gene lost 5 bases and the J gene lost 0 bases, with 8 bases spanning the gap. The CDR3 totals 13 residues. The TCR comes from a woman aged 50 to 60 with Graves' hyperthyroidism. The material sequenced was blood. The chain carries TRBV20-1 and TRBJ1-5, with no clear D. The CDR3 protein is CSAPEGSNQPQHF. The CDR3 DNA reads TGCAGTGCTCCCGAGGGTAGCAATCAGCCCCAGCATTTT.